The source of this TCR beta chain is a study of CD8 T cells in ankylosing spondylitis. This clonotype occurred many times. The antigen remains undetermined. Study outcomes and limitations: It was reported that disease-linked clones were significantly enriched in matched ankylosing spondylitis synovial fluid.

Construction of TCR beta libraries was performed using quantitative 5'-RACE with molecular barcodes. One entry per CDR3 protein, called by TCRdb with MiXCR from the 5' RACE reads. The sample records around 250,000 distinct CDR3 sequences, roughly 10% being singletons. The clonotype comes from a male donor with ankylosing spondylitis or in good health (not recorded which). Input material: blood, either unsorted or a sorted T cell fraction (not recorded which).

CDR3 region: CSASGRGADTQYF. The CDR3 region has the DNA TGCAGTGCTAGCGGGAGAGGAGCAGATACGCAGTATTTT. The chain couples TRBV20-1 to TRBJ2-3, with TRBD2 as a possible D gene (6 bases). The CDR3 extends over 13 amino acids. V was pared by 3 bases and J by 4 bases, with 11 bases between. Germline-derived CDR1 and CDR2 are DFQATT and SNEGSKA (reference sequence).